The TCR beta chain under discussion was sequenced for a study of blood T cell repertoires in COVID-19. V was cut by 3 bases and J by 1 base, with 10 bases left in between. The germline V gene has CDR1 SGHTA and CDR2 FQGTGA. There are 15 residues in the CDR3. The protocol was immunoSEQ multiplex PCR, while the TCRdb copy is restricted to in-frame clones and leaves out a portion. The table shows 250,000 to 300,000 clones, with around 83% occurring only once. Input material: PBMCs or T cells enriched from blood (not recorded which). The TCR originated in a woman aged 45-60 years who had been exposed to COVID-19. This chain uses TRBV7-3 with TRBJ2-1; a possible D gene is TRBD1 (6 bases). CDR3 in DNA: TGTGCCAGCAGCTTGGGGACATCTTCCTACAATGAGCAGTTCTTC. Its translation is CASSLGTSSYNEQFF.